Given below is one T cell receptor (beta chain) in context. From germline, CDR1 is SGDLS and CDR2 YYNGEE. V gave up 4 bases and J gave up 0 bases; unmatched junction bases: 22. This CDR3 is built from 21 residues. The data derive from a study of blood T cells in healthy people across ages. The wider study: About one barcoded TCR beta cDNA was captured per two T cells.

Caucasian individuals from Russia who were healthy and aged about 6 to 90 acted as donors. A sample-barcoded 5' primer and a J-beta primer mix were used in a second PCR of about 7 to 12 cycles. MiXCR, run by TCRdb on the 5' RACE reads, gives a single entry per CDR3 protein. The sample has approximately 800,000 distinct CDR3 sequences, around 62% seen once. The V gene is TRBV9, the J gene TRBJ2-3; 8 nucleotides line up with TRBD2. This sequence was found in a man aged 25 to 45 in good health. Sequencing input: blood. CDR3 nucleotides: TGTGCCAGCAGCCCCCTCCCGGGACTAGTGGGGGGGTCGACGAGCACAGATACGCAGTATTTT. Protein sequence: CASSPLPGLVGGSTSTDTQYF.